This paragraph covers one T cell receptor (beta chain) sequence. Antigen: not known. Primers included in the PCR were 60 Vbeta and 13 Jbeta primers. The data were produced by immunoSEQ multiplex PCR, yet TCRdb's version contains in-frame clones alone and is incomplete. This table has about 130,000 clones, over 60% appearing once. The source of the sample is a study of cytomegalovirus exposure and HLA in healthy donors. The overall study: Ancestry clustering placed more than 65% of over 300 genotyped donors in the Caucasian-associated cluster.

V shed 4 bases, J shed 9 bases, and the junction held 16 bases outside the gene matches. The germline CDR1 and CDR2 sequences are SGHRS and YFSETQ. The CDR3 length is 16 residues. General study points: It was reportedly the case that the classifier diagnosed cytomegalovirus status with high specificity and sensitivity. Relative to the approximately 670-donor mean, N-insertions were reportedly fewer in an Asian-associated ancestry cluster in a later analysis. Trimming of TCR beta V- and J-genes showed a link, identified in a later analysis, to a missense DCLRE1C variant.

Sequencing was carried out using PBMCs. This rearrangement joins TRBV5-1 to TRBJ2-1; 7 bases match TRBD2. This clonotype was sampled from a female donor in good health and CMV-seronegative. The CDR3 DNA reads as TGCGCCAGCAGCCCTCGCTTGGGACTATCGACGGTTGAGCAGTTCTTC. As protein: CASSPRLGLSTVEQFF. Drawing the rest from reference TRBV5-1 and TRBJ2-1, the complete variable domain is KAGVTQTPRYLIKTRGQQVTLSCSPISGHRSVSWYQQTPGQGLQFLFEYFSETQRNKGNFPGRFSGRQFSNSRSEMNVSTLELGDSALYLCASSPRLGLSTVEQFFGPGTRLTVL.